This TCR beta chain was documented in a study of T-cell memory formation after mild COVID-19. Study-level results: Some responding clones appeared in pre-infection memory, suggesting cross-reactive memory joined.

TCRdb reanalysed the 5' RACE reads using MiXCR and keeps one entry per CDR3 protein. The sample has around 99,000 distinct CDR3 sequences; 14% are singletons. V shed 0 bases and J shed 0 bases, with 2 bases lying between them. The CDR3 runs 13 residues. Germline V lookup: CDR1 SGDLS, CDR2 YYNGEE. On this clonotype: The antigen remains unidentified.

The specimen was PBMCs or a T cell subset sorted from them (not recorded which). This clonotype was sampled from a man between 18 and 29 years old who had mild COVID-19 (a few samples of this study predate the infection). Cell type and time point are not known. This chain uses TRBV9 with TRBJ2-3; D is unclear. CDR3 region: CASSVESTDTQYF. The DNA of the CDR3 is TGTGCCAGCAGCGTAGAGAGCACAGATACGCAGTATTTT.